This section outlines one T cell receptor beta chain sequence together with its context. The CDR3 runs to 13 residues. The V end was cut by 4 bases, the J end by 6 bases, with 12 bases between. CDR1 and CDR2 (germline): SGHDN, FVKESK. The entry originates in a study of blood T cell repertoires in COVID-19. Only in-frame clones appear in the TCRdb table, and some are missing; sequencing was by immunoSEQ multiplex PCR. The table has roughly 280,000 clones, about 87% seen once. The J gene is TRBJ2-5, the V gene TRBV14, with D possibly matching TRBD1 (6 bases). The source material was PBMCs or T cells enriched from blood (not recorded which). The origin of this receptor is a woman aged 50 to 60 who had recovered from COVID-19. Written as DNA, the CDR3 is TGTGCCAGCAGCCTTCGGGACACACAGACCCAGTACTTC. It yields the protein CASSLRDTQTQYF.